This T cell receptor (beta chain) was sequenced in a study of blood T cell repertoires in COVID-19. At the level of the study: Samples came from the United States, Italy and Spain, spanning acute and convalescent COVID-19. Sources were T cells, B-cell-depleted T cells, or PBMCs; the material itself was cDNA or gDNA.

Germline values: CDR1 GTSNPN, CDR2 SVGIG (reference sequence). The V end lost 4 bases, the J end lost 10 bases, and 18 bases lay between the germline ends. This CDR3 contains 13 residues. Per the study methods: The assay estimated nucleated cells by amplifying reference gene primers. Only in-frame clones appear in the TCRdb table, and some are missing; sequencing was by immunoSEQ multiplex PCR. The DNA gave D and trimming, while V, J and clone size come from that table. The sample has tens of thousands of clones, around 68% seen once. The chain recombines TRBV30 with TRBJ2-3; perhaps TRBD2 as D (5 bases). The receptor was derived from a woman in her 70s with acute or convalescent COVID-19. Sample: peripheral blood. CDR3 sequence: CAWTSPRDLAQYF. CDR3 nucleotide sequence: TGTGCCTGGACTAGCCCCCGCGACCTGGCGCAGTATTTT.